This TCR beta chain was obtained from a study of cytomegalovirus exposure and HLA in healthy donors. Study outcomes and limitations: Reports described diagnosis of cytomegalovirus status by the classifier as highly specific and sensitive.

In the case of this clone: The antigen remains unidentified.

The CDR3 covers 12 residues. The J segment lost 9 bases and the V segment lost 4 bases, leaving 2 bases of the junction unmatched. Germline CDR1 LNHNV, CDR2 YYDKDF (reference sequence). It was with 60 Vbeta and 13 Jbeta primers that the PCR ran. Clones were sequenced by immunoSEQ multiplex PCR, and TCRdb holds only the in-frame ones, with some missing. The table for this sample gives roughly 65,000 clones. The chain carries TRBV15 and TRBJ2-1; 8 bases match TRBD1. The source is a boy between 10 and 17 years old in good health and CMV-seronegative. The sample consisted of PBMCs. The CDR3 region is CATSTGGAEQFF. The CDR3 nucleotides are TGTGCCACCAGCACAGGGGGCGCTGAGCAGTTCTTC.